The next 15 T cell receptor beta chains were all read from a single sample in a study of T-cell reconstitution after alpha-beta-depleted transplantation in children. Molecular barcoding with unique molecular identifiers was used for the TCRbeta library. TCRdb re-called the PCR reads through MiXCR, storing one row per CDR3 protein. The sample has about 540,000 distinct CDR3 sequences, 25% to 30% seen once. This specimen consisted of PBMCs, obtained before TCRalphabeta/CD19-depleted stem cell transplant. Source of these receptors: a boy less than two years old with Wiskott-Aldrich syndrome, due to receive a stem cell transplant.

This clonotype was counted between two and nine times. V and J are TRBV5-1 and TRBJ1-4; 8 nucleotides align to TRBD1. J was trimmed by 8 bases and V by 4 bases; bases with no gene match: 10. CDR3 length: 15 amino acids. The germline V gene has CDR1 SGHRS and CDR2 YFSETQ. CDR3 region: CASSAGQGLEEKLFF. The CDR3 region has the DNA TGCGCCAGCAGCGCCGGACAGGGTCTTGAGGAAAAACTGTTTTTT.

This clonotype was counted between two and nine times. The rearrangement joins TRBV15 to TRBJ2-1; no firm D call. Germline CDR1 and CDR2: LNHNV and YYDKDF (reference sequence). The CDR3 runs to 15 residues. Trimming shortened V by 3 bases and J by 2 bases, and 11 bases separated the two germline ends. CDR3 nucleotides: TGTGCCACCAGCAGTCAGCGACTTGCCTACAATGAGCAGTTCTTC. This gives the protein CATSSQRLAYNEQFF.

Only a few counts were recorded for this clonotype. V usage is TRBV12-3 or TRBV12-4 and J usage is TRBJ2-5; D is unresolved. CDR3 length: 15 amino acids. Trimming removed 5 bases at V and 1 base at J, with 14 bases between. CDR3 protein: CASSPSRVFQETQYF. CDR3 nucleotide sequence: TGTGCCAGCAGTCCTAGTAGGGTATTCCAAGAGACCCAGTACTTC.

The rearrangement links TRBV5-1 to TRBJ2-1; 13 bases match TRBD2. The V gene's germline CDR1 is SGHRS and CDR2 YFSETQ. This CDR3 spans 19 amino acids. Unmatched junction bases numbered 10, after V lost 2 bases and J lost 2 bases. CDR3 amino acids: CASSFYGLAGAVPYNEQFF. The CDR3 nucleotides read TGCGCCAGCAGCTTCTATGGACTAGCGGGAGCGGTACCCTACAATGAGCAGTTCTTC.

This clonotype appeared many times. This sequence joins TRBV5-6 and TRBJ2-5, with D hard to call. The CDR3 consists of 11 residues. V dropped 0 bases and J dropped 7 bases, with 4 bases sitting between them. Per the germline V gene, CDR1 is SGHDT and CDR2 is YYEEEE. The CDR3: CASSLGVTQYF. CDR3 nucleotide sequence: TGTGCCAGCAGCTTGGGAGTGACCCAGTACTTC.

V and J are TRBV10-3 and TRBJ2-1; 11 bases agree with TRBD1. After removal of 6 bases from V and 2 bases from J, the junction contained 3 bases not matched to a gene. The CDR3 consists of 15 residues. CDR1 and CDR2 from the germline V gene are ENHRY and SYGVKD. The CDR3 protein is CAIRSGQGAYNEQFF. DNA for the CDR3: TGTGCCATCAGGTCGGGACAGGGGGCCTACAATGAGCAGTTCTTC.

The CDR3: CASRDRGLGEQFF. The DNA for the CDR3 is TGTGCCAGCAGGGACAGGGGGCTGGGTGAGCAGTTCTTC. The rearrangement joins TRBV7-8 to TRBJ2-1; TRBD1 agrees at 11 bases. The germline gives CDR1 SGHVS, CDR2 FQNEAQ. There are 13 residues in the CDR3. J gave up 9 bases and V 6 bases, and 4 bases lay outside the gene matches.

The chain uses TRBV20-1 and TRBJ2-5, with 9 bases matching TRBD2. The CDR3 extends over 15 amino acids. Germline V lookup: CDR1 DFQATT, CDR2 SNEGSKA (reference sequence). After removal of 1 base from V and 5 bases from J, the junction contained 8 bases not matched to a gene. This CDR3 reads CSARVSGRKMETQYF. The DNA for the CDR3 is TGCAGTGCTAGAGTTAGCGGGAGAAAGATGGAGACCCAGTACTTC.

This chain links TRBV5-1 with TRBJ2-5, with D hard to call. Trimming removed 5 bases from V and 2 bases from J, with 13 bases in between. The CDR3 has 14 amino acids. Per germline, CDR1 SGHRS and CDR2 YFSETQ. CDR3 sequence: CASSLAWDQETQYF. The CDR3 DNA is TGCGCCAGCAGTCTGGCTTGGGATCAAGAGACCCAGTACTTC.

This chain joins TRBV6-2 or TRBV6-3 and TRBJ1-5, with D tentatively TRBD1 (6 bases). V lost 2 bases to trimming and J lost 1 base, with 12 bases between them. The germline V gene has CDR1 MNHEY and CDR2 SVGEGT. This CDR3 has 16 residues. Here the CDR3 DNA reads TGTGCCAGCAGTTACGTGGGGGCGGCGAGCAATCAGCCCCAGCATTTT. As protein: CASSYVGAASNQPQHF.

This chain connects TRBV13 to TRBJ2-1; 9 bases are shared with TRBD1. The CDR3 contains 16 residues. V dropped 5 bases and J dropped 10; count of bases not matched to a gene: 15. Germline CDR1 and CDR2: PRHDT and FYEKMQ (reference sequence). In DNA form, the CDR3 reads TGTGCCAGCAGCCTCCCGGGGGGACAGGGTATTGGAGAGCAGTTCTTC. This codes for CASSLPGGQGIGEQFF.

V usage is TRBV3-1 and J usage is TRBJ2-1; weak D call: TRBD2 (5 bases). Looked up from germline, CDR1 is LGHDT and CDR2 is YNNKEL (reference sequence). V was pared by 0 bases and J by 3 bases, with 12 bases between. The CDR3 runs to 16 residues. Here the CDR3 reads CASSQDKRRLYNEQFF. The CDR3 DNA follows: TGTGCCAGCAGCCAAGACAAGCGGAGACTCTACAATGAGCAGTTCTTC.

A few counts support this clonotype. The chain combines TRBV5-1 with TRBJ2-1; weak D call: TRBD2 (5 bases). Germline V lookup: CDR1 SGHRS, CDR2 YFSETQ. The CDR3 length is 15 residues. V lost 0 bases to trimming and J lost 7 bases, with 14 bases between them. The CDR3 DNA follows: TGCGCCAGCAGCTTGGAACGGCGATCGGGGAATGAGCAGTTCTTC. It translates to CASSLERRSGNEQFF.

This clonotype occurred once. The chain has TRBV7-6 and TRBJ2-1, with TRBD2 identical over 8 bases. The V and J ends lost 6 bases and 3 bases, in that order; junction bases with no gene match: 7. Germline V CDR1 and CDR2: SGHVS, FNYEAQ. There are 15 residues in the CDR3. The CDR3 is CASSPGGSHYNEQFF. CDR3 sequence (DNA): TGTGCCAGCAGTCCGGGGGGGAGCCACTACAATGAGCAGTTCTTC.

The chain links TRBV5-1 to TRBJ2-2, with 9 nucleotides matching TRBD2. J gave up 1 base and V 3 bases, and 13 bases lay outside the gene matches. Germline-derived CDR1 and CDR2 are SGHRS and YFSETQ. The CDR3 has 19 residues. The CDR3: CASSSGLTLAGMNTGELFF. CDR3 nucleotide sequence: TGCGCCAGCAGCTCGGGCCTTACCCTAGCGGGGATGAACACCGGGGAGCTGTTTTTT.